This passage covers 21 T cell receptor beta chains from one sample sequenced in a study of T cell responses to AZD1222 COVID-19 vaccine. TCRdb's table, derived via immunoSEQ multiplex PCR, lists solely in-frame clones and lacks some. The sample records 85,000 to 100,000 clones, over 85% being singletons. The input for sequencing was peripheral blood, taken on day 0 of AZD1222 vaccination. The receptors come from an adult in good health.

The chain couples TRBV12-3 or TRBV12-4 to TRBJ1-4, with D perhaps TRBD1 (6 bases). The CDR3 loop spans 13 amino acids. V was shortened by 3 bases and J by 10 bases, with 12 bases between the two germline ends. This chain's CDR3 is CASSFEEGGKLFF. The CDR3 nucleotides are TGTGCCAGCAGTTTCGAGGAGGGGGGAAAACTGTTTTTT.

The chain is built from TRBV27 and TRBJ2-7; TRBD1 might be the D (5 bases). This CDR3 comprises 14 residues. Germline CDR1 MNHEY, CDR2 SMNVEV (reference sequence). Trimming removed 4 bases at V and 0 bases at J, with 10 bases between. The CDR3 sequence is CASSSWTSSYEQYF. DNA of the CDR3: TGTGCCAGCAGTTCGTGGACAAGCTCCTACGAGCAGTACTTC.

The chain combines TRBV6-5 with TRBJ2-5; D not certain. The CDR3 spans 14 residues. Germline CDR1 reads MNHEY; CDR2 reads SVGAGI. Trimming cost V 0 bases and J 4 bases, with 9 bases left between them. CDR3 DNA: TGTGCCAGCAGTTACTCTGGGCTTGTAGAGACCCAGTACTTC. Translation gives CASSYSGLVETQYF.

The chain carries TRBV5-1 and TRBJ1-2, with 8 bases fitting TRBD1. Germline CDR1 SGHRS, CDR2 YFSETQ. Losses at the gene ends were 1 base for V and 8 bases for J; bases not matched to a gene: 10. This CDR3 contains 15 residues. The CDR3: CASSLTDRGLGGYTF. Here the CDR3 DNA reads TGCGCCAGCAGCTTGACCGACAGGGGCTTGGGCGGCTACACCTTC.

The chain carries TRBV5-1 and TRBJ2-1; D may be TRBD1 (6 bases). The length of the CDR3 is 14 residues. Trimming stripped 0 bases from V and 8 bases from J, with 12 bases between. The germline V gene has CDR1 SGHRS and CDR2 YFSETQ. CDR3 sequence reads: CASSLVTGKDEQFF. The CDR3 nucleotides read TGCGCCAGCAGCTTGGTAACAGGGAAAGATGAGCAGTTCTTC. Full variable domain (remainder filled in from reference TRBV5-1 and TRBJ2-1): KAGVTQTPRYLIKTRGQQVTLSCSPISGHRSVSWYQQTPGQGLQFLFEYFSETQRNKGNFPGRFSGRQFSNSRSEMNVSTLELGDSALYLCASSLVTGKDEQFFGPGTRLTVL.

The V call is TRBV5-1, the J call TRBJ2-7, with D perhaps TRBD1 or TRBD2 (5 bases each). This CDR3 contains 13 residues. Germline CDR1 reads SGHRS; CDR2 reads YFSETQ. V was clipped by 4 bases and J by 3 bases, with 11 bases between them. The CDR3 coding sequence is TGCGCCAGCAGCGAGGAGGACATCTACGAGCAGTACTTC. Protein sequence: CASSEEDIYEQYF.

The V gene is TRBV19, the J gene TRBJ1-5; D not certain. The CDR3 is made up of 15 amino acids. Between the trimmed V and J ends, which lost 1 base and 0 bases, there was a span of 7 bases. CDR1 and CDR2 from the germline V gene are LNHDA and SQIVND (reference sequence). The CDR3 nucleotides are TGTGCCAGTAGTATAGTTAGGGCTAGCAATCAGCCCCAGCATTTT. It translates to CASSIVRASNQPQHF.

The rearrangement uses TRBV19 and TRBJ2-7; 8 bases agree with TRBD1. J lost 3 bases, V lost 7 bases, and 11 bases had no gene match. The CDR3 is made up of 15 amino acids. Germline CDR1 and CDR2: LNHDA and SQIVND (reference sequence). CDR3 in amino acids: CASTAGPGGVYEQYF. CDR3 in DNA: TGTGCCAGTACGGCCGGGCCAGGGGGCGTCTACGAGCAGTACTTC.

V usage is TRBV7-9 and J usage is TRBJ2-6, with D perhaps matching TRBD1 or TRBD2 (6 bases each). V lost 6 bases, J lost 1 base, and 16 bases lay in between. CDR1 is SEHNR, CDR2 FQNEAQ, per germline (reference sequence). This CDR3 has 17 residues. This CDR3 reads CASSYYWGASGANVLTF. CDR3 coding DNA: TGTGCCAGCAGTTACTATTGGGGGGCTTCTGGGGCCAACGTCCTGACTTTC.

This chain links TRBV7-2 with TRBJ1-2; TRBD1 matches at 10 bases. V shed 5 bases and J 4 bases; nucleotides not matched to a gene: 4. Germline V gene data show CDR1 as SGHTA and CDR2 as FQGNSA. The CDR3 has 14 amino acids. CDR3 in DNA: TGTGCCAGCAGCCGGGACAGGGGAAGCTATGGCTACACCTTC. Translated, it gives CASSRDRGSYGYTF.

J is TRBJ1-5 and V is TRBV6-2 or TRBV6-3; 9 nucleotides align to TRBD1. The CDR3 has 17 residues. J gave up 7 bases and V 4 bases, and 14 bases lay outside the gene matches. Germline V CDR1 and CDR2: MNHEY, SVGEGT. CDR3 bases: TGTGCCAGCAGTTCTTGGGGCCCAACAGGGGGCGGCCAGCCCCAGCATTTT. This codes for CASSSWGPTGGGQPQHF.

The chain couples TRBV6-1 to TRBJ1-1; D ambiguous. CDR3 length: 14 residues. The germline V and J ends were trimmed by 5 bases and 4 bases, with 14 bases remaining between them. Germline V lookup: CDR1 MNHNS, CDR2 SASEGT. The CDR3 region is CASSTPDVSTEAFF. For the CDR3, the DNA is TGTGCCAGCAGTACGCCCGACGTCAGCACTGAAGCTTTCTTT.

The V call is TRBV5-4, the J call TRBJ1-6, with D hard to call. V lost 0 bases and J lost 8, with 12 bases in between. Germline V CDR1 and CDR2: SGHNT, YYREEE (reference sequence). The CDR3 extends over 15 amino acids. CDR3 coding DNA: TGTGCCAGCAGCTTGGCTTTTCTAAGCGATTCACCCCTCCACTTT. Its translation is CASSLAFLSDSPLHF.

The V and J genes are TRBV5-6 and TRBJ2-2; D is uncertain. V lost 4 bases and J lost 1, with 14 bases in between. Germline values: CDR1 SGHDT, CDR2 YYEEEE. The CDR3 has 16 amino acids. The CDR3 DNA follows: TGTGCCAGCAGCGTGCACCATACGAAGAACACCGGGGAGCTGTTTTTT. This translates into CASSVHHTKNTGELFF.

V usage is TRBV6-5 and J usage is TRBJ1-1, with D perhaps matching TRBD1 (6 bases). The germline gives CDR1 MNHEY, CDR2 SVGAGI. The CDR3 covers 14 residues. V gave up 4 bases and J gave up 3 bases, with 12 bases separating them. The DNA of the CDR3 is TGTGCCAGCAGTTCCAGGGGCCTGCACACTGAAGCTTTCTTT. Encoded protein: CASSSRGLHTEAFF.

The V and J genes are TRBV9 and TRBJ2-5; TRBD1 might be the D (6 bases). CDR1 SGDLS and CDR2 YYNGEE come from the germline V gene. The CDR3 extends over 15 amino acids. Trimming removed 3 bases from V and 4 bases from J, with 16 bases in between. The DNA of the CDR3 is TGTGCCAGCAGCGGACTACAGGGTTCGACAGAGACCCAGTACTTC. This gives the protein CASSGLQGSTETQYF.

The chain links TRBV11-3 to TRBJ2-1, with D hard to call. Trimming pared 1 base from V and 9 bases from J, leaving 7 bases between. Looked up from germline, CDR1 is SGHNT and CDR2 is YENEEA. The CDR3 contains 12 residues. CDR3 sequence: CASSLGRAEQFF. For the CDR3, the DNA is TGTGCCAGCAGCTTAGGAAGGGCTGAGCAGTTCTTC.

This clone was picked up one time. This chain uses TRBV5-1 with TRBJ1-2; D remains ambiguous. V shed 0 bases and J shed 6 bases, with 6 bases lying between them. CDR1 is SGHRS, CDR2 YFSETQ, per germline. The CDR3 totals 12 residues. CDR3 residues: CASSLDVDGYTF. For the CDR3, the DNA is TGCGCCAGCAGCTTGGACGTTGATGGCTACACCTTC.

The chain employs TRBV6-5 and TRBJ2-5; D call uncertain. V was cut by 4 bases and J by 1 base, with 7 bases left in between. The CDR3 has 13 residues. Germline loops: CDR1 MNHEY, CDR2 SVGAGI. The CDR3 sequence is CASSSQRQETQYF. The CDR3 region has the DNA TGTGCCAGCAGTTCTCAGCGCCAAGAGACCCAGTACTTC.

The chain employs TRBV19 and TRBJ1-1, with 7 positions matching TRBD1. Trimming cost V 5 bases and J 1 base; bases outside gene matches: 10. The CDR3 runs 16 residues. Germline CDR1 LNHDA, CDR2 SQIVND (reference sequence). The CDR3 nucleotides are TGTGCCAGTAGTCCCCACAGGGGCTCTAAGAACACTGAAGCTTTCTTT. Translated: CASSPHRGSKNTEAFF. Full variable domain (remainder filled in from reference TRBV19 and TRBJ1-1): DGGITQSPKYLFRKEGQNVTLSCEQNLNHDAMYWYRQDPGQGLRLIYYSQIVNDFQKGDIAEGYSVSREKKESFPLTVTSAQKNPTAFYLCASSPHRGSKNTEAFFGQGTRLTVV.

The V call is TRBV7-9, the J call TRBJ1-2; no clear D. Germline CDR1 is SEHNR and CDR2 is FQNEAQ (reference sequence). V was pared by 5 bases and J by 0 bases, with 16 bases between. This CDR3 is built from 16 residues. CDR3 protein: CASSRVGYRANYGYTF. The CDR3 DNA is TGTGCCAGCAGCCGGGTGGGATATCGAGCTAACTATGGCTACACCTTC.